This T cell receptor beta chain was recorded in a study of beta chain features in type 1 diabetes. Study-level points and caveats: For Type 1 diabetes patients, all four CD4+ subsets carried TCRB CDR3s that were moderately but significantly shorter.

Comment on this clone: Its antigen is unidentified.

V trimming: 1 base; J trimming: 9 bases; junction bases outside the gene matches: 6. Germline CDR1 and CDR2: MGHDK and SYGVNS. The CDR3 loop spans 14 amino acids. CD4+ cells of the naive, central memory, regulatory and stem cell-like memory types were sorted via CD45RO/CCR7/CD25/CD127/CD95/CD27. Expressed TCRB transcripts were sequenced because the isolated RNA had all been reverse transcribed beforehand. The study sequenced naive, central memory and regulatory T cell samples to an average of about 3.8 million reads. Here immunoSEQ multiplex PCR was the method, and the copy in TCRdb shows in-frame clones only, minus some. The sample consists of about 660,000 clones, over 12% of them appearing once.

The chain has TRBV25-1 and TRBJ2-1; TRBD2 aligns across 7 bases. The sample comprised naive CD4+ T cells from blood. The receptor was derived from a man aged 18 to 30 with type 1 diabetes. Here the CDR3 DNA reads TGTGCCAGCAGTGAATCGGGCAGGGAGGGTGAGCAGTTCTTC. It is translated as CASSESGREGEQFF. The entire variable domain, with the rest obtained from reference TRBV25-1 and TRBJ2-1, is as follows: EADIYQTPRYLVIGTGKKITLECSQTMGHDKMYWYQQDPGMELHLIHYSYGVNSTEKGDLSSESTVSRIRTEHFPLTLESARPSHTSQYLCASSESGREGEQFFGPGTRLTVL.